The rows below give T cell receptor beta chains drawn from one sample of a study of response to subunit inactivated influenza vaccine. TCRdb reprocessed the RT-PCR reads with MiXCR, giving one entry per CDR3 protein. The table lists approximately 200,000 distinct CDR3 sequences, 13% to 15% of them singletons, with approximately 25% in the top ten. The specimen comprised CD8+ T cells sorted from PBMCs, sampled more than 4 days after vaccination. The receptors were gathered from a man aged 50 to 60 who received an inactivated influenza vaccine. CDR3s include the opening cysteine and the closing phenylalanine or tryptophan. Fields, in order: V gene, clone size, J gene, D gene, CDR3 protein, CDR3 DNA. The D gene is left open where the match is weak. Clone size appears in some rows only: once, few, many, or a class for an expanded clone.

TRBV10-3	NA	TRBJ2-2	TRBD2	CAPRGAAGGTGELFF	TGTGCCCCCCGCGGGGCTGCGGGAGGTACCGGGGAGCTGTTTTTT
TRBV4-2	NA	TRBJ2-7	TRBD1	CASSHFPPPGQGYEQYF	TGTGCCAGCAGCCATTTCCCGCCCCCGGGACAGGGCTACGAGCAGTACTTC
TRBV25-1	NA	TRBJ2-1	TRBD2	CASSPGTSAYNEQFF	TGTGCCAGCAGCCCCGGGACTAGCGCGTACAATGAGCAGTTCTTC
TRBV4-3	few	TRBJ1-2	TRBD1	CASSQVVWDSIPGDSGYTF	TGCGCCAGCAGCCAAGTAGTCTGGGACAGTATTCCTGGAGACTCTGGCTACACCTTC
TRBV7-2	few	TRBJ2-7	TRBD1	CASSLAYRGQAYEQYF	TGTGCCAGCAGCTTAGCCTACAGGGGACAGGCCTACGAGCAGTACTTC
TRBV9	NA	TRBJ2-7	NA	CASSAHGTTYEQYF	TGTGCCAGCAGCGCGCACGGGACCACATACGAGCAGTACTTC
TRBV13	NA	TRBJ2-4	NA	CASSLSAVSKNIQYF	TGTGCCAGCAGCTTATCGGCGGTTTCCAAAAACATTCAGTACTTC
TRBV28	NA	TRBJ2-5	TRBD1	CASSLSGTGIGGETQYF	TGTGCCAGCAGTTTATCCGGGACAGGGATTGGGGGAGAGACCCAGTACTTC
TRBV12-3/TRBV12-4	many	TRBJ2-7	NA	CASSFGGASYEQYF	TGTGCCAGCAGTTTTGGCGGTGCCTCCTACGAGCAGTACTTC
TRBV19	NA	TRBJ1-5	TRBD1	CASSMTPGGRQPQHF	TGTGCCAGTAGTATGACCCCAGGGGGCCGTCAGCCCCAGCATTTT
TRBV7-8	many	TRBJ2-2	TRBD2	CASSLVGGRNTGELFF	TGTGCCAGCAGCTTAGTGGGCGGGAGGAACACCGGGGAGCTGTTTTTT
TRBV12-3/TRBV12-4	NA	TRBJ2-7	NA	CASSRPGYEQYF	TGTGCCAGCAGCCGCCCCGGCTACGAGCAGTACTTC
TRBV12-3/TRBV12-4	many	TRBJ2-7	TRBD2	CASSAGGYEQYF	TGTGCCAGCAGTGCGGGGGGATACGAGCAGTACTTC
TRBV28	many	TRBJ1-4	NA	CASTYEDGWNEKLFF	TGTGCCAGCACTTACGAGGACGGATGGAATGAAAAACTGTTTTTT
TRBV12-3/TRBV12-4	NA	TRBJ2-5	NA	CASSLGGGGPLRETQYF	TGTGCCAGCAGTTTAGGTGGGGGGGGCCCCCTTCGAGAGACCCAGTACTTC